The 6 T cell receptor beta chains below come from one sample, sequenced in a study of early T cells in non-severe SARS-CoV-2 infection. TCRdb reprocessed the 5' RACE reads with MiXCR, giving one entry per CDR3 protein. The sample consists of roughly 81,000 distinct CDR3 sequences, over 5% of them appearing once. Material: whole blood. Receptors were obtained from an adult who was a healthcare worker with PCR-confirmed SARS-CoV-2 infection or an uninfected control (not recorded which).

This clonotype was counted at least ten times. This rearrangement joins TRBV6-2 or TRBV6-3 to TRBJ2-7; 9 bases line up with TRBD1. The CDR3 runs 15 residues. The V and J ends lost 6 bases and 3 bases, in that order; junction bases with no gene match: 9. Per the germline V gene, CDR1 is MNHEY and CDR2 is SVGEGT. Written as DNA, the CDR3 is TGTGCCAGCAGAGACCGGGACAGGGTACTCTACGAGCAGTACTTC. Translated: CASRDRDRVLYEQYF.

This chain links TRBV7-9 with TRBJ2-7; D perhaps matches TRBD1 (6 bases). The CDR3 extends over 13 amino acids. V lost 7 bases and J lost 7, with 17 bases in between. Looked up from germline, CDR1 is SEHNR and CDR2 is FQNEAQ (reference sequence). The CDR3 sequence: CASTLAPGVEQYF. DNA of the CDR3: TGTGCCAGCACCCTGGCCCCAGGGGTTGAGCAGTACTTC.

There are many counts of this clonotype. The gene calls are TRBV28 and TRBJ2-3; D is ambiguous. The CDR3 runs 15 residues. Trimming took 5 bases from V and 0 from J, leaving 12 bases between them. Germline V gene lookup returns CDR1 MDHEN and CDR2 SYDVKM. The CDR3 region is CASSPTTISTDTQYF. CDR3 sequence (DNA): TGTGCCAGCAGTCCGACCACCATTAGCACAGATACGCAGTATTTT. Variable domain in full (rest from reference TRBV28 and TRBJ2-3): DVKVTQSSRYLVKRTGEKVFLECVQDMDHENMFWYRQDPGLGLRLIYFSYDVKMKEKGDIPEGYSVSREKKERFSLILESASTNQTSMYLCASSPTTISTDTQYFGPGTRLTVL.

V and J are TRBV14 and TRBJ2-4; perhaps TRBD2 as D (5 bases). From germline, CDR1 is SGHDN and CDR2 FVKESK. Between the trimmed V and J ends, which lost 0 bases and 1 base, there was a span of 7 bases. The CDR3 spans 15 residues. CDR3 residues: CASSQDGGAKNIQYF. In nucleotides, the CDR3 is TGTGCCAGCAGCCAAGATGGCGGGGCCAAAAACATTCAGTACTTC.

There are many counts of this clonotype. V and J are TRBV6-1 and TRBJ1-5; D might be TRBD1 (6 bases). V lost 6 bases and J lost 7, with 19 bases in between. The CDR3 is 15 amino acids. Germline assignment: CDR1 MNHNS and CDR2 SASEGT. CDR3 DNA: TGTGCCAGCAGGGAAAGCAGGGGTACAGGGCAGCCCCAGCATTTT. Translation: CASRESRGTGQPQHF.

This chain links TRBV6-6 with TRBJ2-7; D may be TRBD2 (6 bases). The CDR3 is made up of 18 amino acids. Trimming cost V 2 bases and J 4 bases, with 24 bases left between them. Germline lookup yields CDR1 MNHNY and CDR2 SVGAGI (reference sequence). This CDR3 is CASSYGGVGGLRGYEQYF. For the CDR3, the DNA is TGTGCCAGCAGTTACGGAGGCGTGGGGGGTCTGCGTGGATACGAGCAGTACTTC.